The entry below describes one TCR beta chain. Per the study methods: Nucleated cell number was recorded as an estimate derived from reference gene primer amplification. Measured with immunoSEQ multiplex PCR; TCRdb has only the in-frame clones, and not every one. V and J calls and clone size follow that table, whereas D and trimming were derived from the DNA. This sample has some 80,000 clones, with approximately 93% found just once. The record originates from a study of blood T cell repertoires in COVID-19. Study as a whole: In each case, the material was cDNA or gDNA derived from T cells, B-cell-depleted T cells, or PBMCs.

The CDR3 length is 12 residues. Germline CDR1 reads GTSNPN; CDR2 reads SVGIG (reference sequence). V was pared by 3 bases and J by 5 bases, with 8 bases between. The chain recombines TRBV30 with TRBJ2-1; TRBD2 is a possible D gene (5 bases). The sequence was obtained from a man in his fifties with COVID-19, enrolled during active disease. The sequenced sample was peripheral blood. CDR3 coding DNA: TGTGCCTGGAGGGGGAGAGACAATGAGCAGTTCTTC. Amino acid sequence: CAWRGRDNEQFF.